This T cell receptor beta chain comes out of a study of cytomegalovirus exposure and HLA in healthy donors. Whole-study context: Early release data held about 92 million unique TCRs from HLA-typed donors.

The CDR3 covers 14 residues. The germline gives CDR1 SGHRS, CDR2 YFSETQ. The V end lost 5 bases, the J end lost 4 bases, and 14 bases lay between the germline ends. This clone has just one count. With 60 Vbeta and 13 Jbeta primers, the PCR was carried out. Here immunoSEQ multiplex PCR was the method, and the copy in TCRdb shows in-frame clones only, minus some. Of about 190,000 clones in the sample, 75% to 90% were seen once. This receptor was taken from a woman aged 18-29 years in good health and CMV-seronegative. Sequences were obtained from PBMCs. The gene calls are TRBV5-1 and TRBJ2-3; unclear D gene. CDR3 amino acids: CASSIQVSADTQYF. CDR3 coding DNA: TGCGCCAGCAGTATTCAAGTTTCGGCAGATACGCAGTATTTT.